The 7 T cell receptor beta chains in this list originate from one sample, sequenced in a study of T cell changes during pregnancy in multiple sclerosis. The table came from immunoSEQ multiplex PCR; TCRdb's copy has only in-frame clones and leaves some out. The sample includes 42,000 or so clones, 90% to 95% seen only once; the top ten take roughly 8.1%. Sequencing used CD8+ T cells from peripheral blood mononuclear cells, obtained in the third trimester of pregnancy. The receptors here all came from a female donor with multiple sclerosis, enrolled in a pregnancy study.

The chain links TRBV28 to TRBJ2-7; 8 nucleotides line up with TRBD2. Germline V gene lookup returns CDR1 MDHEN and CDR2 SYDVKM. The trim removed 5 bases at V and 3 bases at J, leaving 3 bases unmatched. This CDR3 has 13 residues. CDR3 coding DNA: TGTGCCAGCAGTCCCGGGACTAGCTACGAGCAGTACTTC. Its protein is CASSPGTSYEQYF. Variable domain in full (rest from reference TRBV28 and TRBJ2-7): DVKVTQSSRYLVKRTGEKVFLECVQDMDHENMFWYRQDPGLGLRLIYFSYDVKMKEKGDIPEGYSVSREKKERFSLILESASTNQTSMYLCASSPGTSYEQYFGPGTRLTVT.

The chain joins TRBV19 to TRBJ1-2, with TRBD1 matching 8 bases. Losses at the gene ends were 3 bases for V and 7 bases for J; bases not matched to a gene: 7. CDR1 is LNHDA and CDR2 is SQIVND in the germline V gene (reference sequence). The CDR3 has 14 amino acids. This chain's CDR3 is CASSILQGAGGYTF. The CDR3 DNA reads as TGTGCCAGTAGTATTCTCCAGGGGGCAGGTGGCTACACCTTC.

V gene TRBV7-2 combines with J gene TRBJ2-1, with a tentative D call TRBD2 (6 bases). Germline CDR1 and CDR2: SGHTA and FQGNSA. V gave up 1 base and J gave up 5 bases, with 12 bases separating them. CDR3 length: 15 amino acids. CDR3 sequence (DNA): TGTGCCAGCAGCTTAGAGGACTATATAGACAATGAGCAGTTCTTC. It translates to CASSLEDYIDNEQFF. The full variable domain, its missing parts supplied by reference TRBV7-2 and TRBJ2-1, is GAGVSQSPSNKVTEKGKDVELRCDPISGHTALYWYRQSLGQGLEFLIYFQGNSAPDKSGLPSDRFSAERTGGSVSTLTIQRTQQEDSAVYLCASSLEDYIDNEQFFGPGTRLTVL.

V usage is TRBV10-3 and J usage is TRBJ2-1; D ambiguous. The CDR3 extends over 13 amino acids. Germline V gives CDR1 ENHRY, CDR2 SYGVKD. V shed 6 bases and J shed 8 bases, with 14 bases lying between them. The CDR3 DNA follows: TGTGCCATCAGGACCCTAGGAATGGATGAGCAGTTCTTC. It specifies CAIRTLGMDEQFF.

V is TRBV5-1 and J is TRBJ2-1; 10 bases line up with TRBD1. V gave up 3 bases and J gave up 1 base; unmatched junction bases: 4. Germline V CDR1 and CDR2: SGHRS, YFSETQ. The CDR3 has 16 amino acids. DNA for the CDR3: TGCGCCAGCAGCTCCGGACAGGGGGTGTCCTACAATGAGCAGTTCTTC. Amino acid sequence: CASSSGQGVSYNEQFF.

The rearrangement uses TRBV29-1 and TRBJ2-2, with 9 bases matching TRBD1. CDR3 length equals 17 residues. Germline V lookup: CDR1 SQVTM, CDR2 ANQGSEA. V shed 7 bases and J 3 bases; nucleotides not matched to a gene: 15. This chain's CDR3 is CSALLVRDRAYTGELFF. The DNA for the CDR3 is TGCAGCGCCCTCCTCGTGCGGGACAGGGCTTACACCGGGGAGCTGTTTTTT.

This rearrangement joins TRBV7-3 to TRBJ1-5, with D perhaps TRBD1 (6 bases). The ends were cut back, 5 bases at V and 6 bases at J, with 11 bases in the middle. Germline CDR1 and CDR2: SGHTA and FQGTGA. The length of the CDR3 is 13 residues. This CDR3 is CASSQGPGQPQHF. DNA of the CDR3: TGTGCCAGCAGCCAGGGGCCAGGTCAGCCCCAGCATTTT.